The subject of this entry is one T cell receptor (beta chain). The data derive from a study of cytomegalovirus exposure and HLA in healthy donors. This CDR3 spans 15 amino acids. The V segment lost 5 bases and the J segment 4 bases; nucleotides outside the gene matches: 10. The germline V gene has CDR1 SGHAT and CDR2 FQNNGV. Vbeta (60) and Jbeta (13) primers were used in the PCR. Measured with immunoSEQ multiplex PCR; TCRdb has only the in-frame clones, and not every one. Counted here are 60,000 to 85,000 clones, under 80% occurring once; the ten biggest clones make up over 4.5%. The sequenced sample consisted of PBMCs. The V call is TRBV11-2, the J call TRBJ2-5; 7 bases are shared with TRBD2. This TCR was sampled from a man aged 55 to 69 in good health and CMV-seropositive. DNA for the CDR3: TGTGCCAGCAGCCGAGACGGCGGGGGAAGAGAGACCCAGTACTTC. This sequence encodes CASSRDGGGRETQYF.